These T cell receptor beta chains were read from a single sample in a study of blood T cells in healthy people across ages. TCRdb redid the calling of the 5' RACE reads with MiXCR, one entry per CDR3 protein. The table has about 1.4 million distinct CDR3 sequences, approximately 59% seen once; the top ten hold 5% to 7%. Sample: blood. All receptors come from a man aged 18 to 35 in good health. The CDR3 runs from the conserved cysteine through the conserved F or W. A D gene is named only where the DNA matches it firmly. Part of the rows lack a size; the others show once, few, many or a class for expanded clones.

TRBJ2-1	TRBV7-2	NA	NA	CASSHRTLGYEQFF	TGTGCCAGCAGCCACAGGACCTTGGGTTATGAGCAGTTCTTC
TRBJ2-1	TRBV12-3/TRBV12-4	NA	NA	CASSPDFINEQFF	TGTGCCAGCAGCCCGGATTTTATCAATGAGCAGTTCTTC
TRBJ1-1	TRBV2	NA	NA	CASTFDLGLVEAFF	TGTGCCAGCACCTTCGACCTGGGACTCGTTGAAGCTTTCTTT
TRBJ1-1	TRBV9	NA	NA	CASSVSTDSSTFF	TGTGCCAGCAGCGTCTCCACCGACTCTTCTACTTTCTTT
TRBJ2-7	TRBV12-3/TRBV12-4	few	NA	CASSPVDEQYF	TGTGCCAGTAGTCCGGTAGACGAGCAGTACTTC
TRBJ2-7	TRBV4-1	few	NA	CASGSSYNEQYF	TGCGCCAGCGGGAGCTCCTACAATGAGCAGTACTTC
TRBJ1-6	TRBV4-3	NA	NA	CASSQVRGDSPLHF	TGCGCCAGCAGCCAAGTCAGGGGAGATTCACCCCTCCACTTT
TRBJ2-7	TRBV6-2/TRBV6-3	once	NA	CASSYNRVFYEQYF	TGTGCCAGCAGTTACAACAGGGTGTTCTACGAGCAGTACTTC
TRBJ1-6	TRBV10-3	NA	NA	CAISESKSGTSGSYNSPLHF	TGTGCCATCAGTGAGTCAAAATCAGGGACGTCTGGCTCCTATAATTCACCCCTCCACTTT
TRBJ2-7	TRBV3-1	once	TRBD1	CACSLGRGISYEQYF	TGTGCCTGCAGCCTAGGCAGGGGGATCTCCTACGAGCAGTACTTC
TRBJ2-7	TRBV21-1	NA	NA	CASSNWGLAAQRSNEQYF	TGTGCCAGCAGCAATTGGGGACTAGCGGCCCAAAGGTCCAACGAGCAGTACTTC
TRBJ1-6	TRBV7-2	NA	NA	CASSSRGSESYNSPLHF	TGTGCCAGCAGTTCTAGGGGGTCTGAGTCCTATAATTCACCCCTCCACTTT
TRBJ2-7	TRBV29-1	NA	NA	CSVGGMSYEQYF	TGCAGCGTTGGCGGGATGTCCTACGAGCAGTACTTC
TRBJ1-4	TRBV12-3/TRBV12-4	few	NA	CASSFVSNEKLFF	TGTGCCAGCAGTTTTGTGTCTAATGAAAAACTGTTTTTT
TRBJ2-5	TRBV25-1	NA	NA	CASSDFIREQETQYF	TGTGCCAGCAGTGATTTCATAAGGGAGCAAGAGACCCAGTACTTC
TRBJ2-4	TRBV7-2	NA	TRBD2	CASIPASGVGEQYF	TGTGCCAGCATCCCCGCAAGCGGGGTCGGTGAGCAGTACTTC
TRBJ2-3	TRBV10-3	many	TRBD1	CAITRDRAADTQYF	TGTGCCATAACTCGGGACAGGGCGGCAGATACGCAGTATTTT
TRBJ1-5	TRBV7-2	NA	NA	CACSLEGPYSNQPQHF	TGTGCCTGCAGCTTAGAGGGACCCTATAGCAATCAGCCCCAGCATTTT
TRBJ2-1	TRBV20-1	NA	NA	CSARARGENEQFF	TGCAGTGCTAGAGCCAGGGGGGAGAATGAGCAGTTCTTC
TRBJ1-1	TRBV6-2/TRBV6-3	NA	TRBD1	CASSRYGQVTEAFF	TGTGCCAGCAGCCGATATGGACAGGTCACTGAAGCTTTCTTT
TRBJ1-1	TRBV7-9	NA	TRBD1	CASSASPGQGREAFF	TGTGCCAGCAGCGCCTCCCCGGGACAGGGGAGAGAAGCTTTCTTT
TRBJ1-2	TRBV4-1	NA	TRBD1	CASSQVRGQGGYTF	TGCGCCAGCAGCCAAGTCAGGGGGCAGGGTGGCTACACCTTC
TRBJ1-1	TRBV7-2	few	NA	CASSLAGGRGTEAFF	TGTGCCAGCAGCTTGGCCGGGGGTCGCGGCACTGAAGCTTTCTTT
TRBJ1-4	TRBV6-4	NA	NA	CASRPQAGATNEKLFF	TGTGCCAGCAGGCCCCAGGCAGGGGCAACTAATGAAAAACTGTTTTTT
TRBJ1-5	TRBV7-2	NA	NA	CASSWGQTNQPQHF	TGTGCCAGCAGCTGGGGCCAGACCAATCAGCCCCAGCATTTT
TRBJ1-4	TRBV7-2	NA	NA	CASSPSGVMTNEKLFF	TGTGCCAGCAGCCCCTCAGGGGTTATGACTAATGAAAAACTGTTTTTT
TRBJ2-5	TRBV20-1	NA	TRBD1	CSARESQTGVGTQYF	TGCAGTGCTAGAGAATCCCAGACAGGGGTGGGGACCCAGTACTTC
TRBJ2-7	TRBV7-2	NA	NA	CACSLRTGEHYEQYF	TGTGCCTGCAGCTTGAGGACGGGAGAACACTACGAGCAGTACTTC
TRBJ1-2	TRBV6-5	NA	TRBD1	CASSPQGATIGYTF	TGTGCCAGCAGTCCACAGGGGGCTACGATTGGCTACACCTTC
TRBJ2-1	TRBV4-2	NA	NA	CASSQELGAGNNEQFF	TGTGCCAGCAGCCAAGAACTTGGGGCTGGCAACAATGAGCAGTTCTTC
TRBJ2-7	TRBV20-1	few	TRBD2	CSARDLERGDGVGEQYF	TGCAGTGCTAGGGATCTAGAGCGGGGGGATGGGGTGGGCGAGCAGTACTTC
TRBJ2-7	TRBV4-2	NA	NA	CASSERTDAGEQYF	TGTGCCAGCAGCGAACGGACAGACGCCGGCGAGCAGTACTTC
TRBJ1-2	TRBV6-5	NA	NA	CASRPSRRVTSYGYTF	TGTGCCAGCAGACCTTCTAGAAGGGTAACTTCCTATGGCTACACCTTC
TRBJ2-7	TRBV18	NA	NA	CASSDPGSSSYEQYF	TGTGCCAGCTCAGACCCCGGGTCCAGCTCCTACGAGCAGTACTTC
TRBJ1-1	TRBV6-6	NA	TRBD1	CASRPTGGASTEAFF	TGTGCCAGCAGGCCGACAGGGGGCGCAAGCACTGAAGCTTTCTTT
TRBJ2-7	TRBV20-1	NA	TRBD2	CSARGGLAGLYEQYF	TGCAGTGCTAGGGGTGGACTAGCGGGGCTCTACGAGCAGTACTTC
TRBJ1-4	TRBV4-1	NA	NA	CASSQRGEEKLFF	TGCGCCAGCAGCCAAAGGGGGGAGGAAAAACTGTTTTTT
TRBJ2-7	TRBV29-1	few	NA	CSVEGQVNEAYEQYF	TGCAGCGTTGAAGGGCAGGTAAATGAGGCTTACGAGCAGTACTTC
TRBJ1-5	TRBV29-1	NA	NA	CSVLQENSNQPQHF	TGCAGCGTTCTACAGGAGAATAGCAATCAGCCCCAGCATTTT
TRBJ1-2	TRBV20-1	NA	NA	CSAPWEDYGYTF	TGCAGTGCTCCGTGGGAGGACTATGGCTACACCTTC
TRBJ1-6	TRBV28	NA	NA	CASSNQRLSSPLHF	TGTGCCAGCAGTAACCAGCGTCTTAGTTCACCCCTCCACTTT
TRBJ2-4	TRBV7-9	few	NA	CASSKDSNIQYF	TGTGCCAGCAGCAAGGACTCGAACATTCAGTACTTC
TRBJ2-3	TRBV6-1	many	NA	CASSEAAGGTDTQYF	TGTGCCAGCAGTGAAGCGGCAGGGGGCACAGATACGCAGTATTTT
TRBJ2-5	TRBV3-1	NA	TRBD2	CASSQGASGWYQETQYF	TGTGCCAGCAGCCAAGGGGCTAGCGGGTGGTACCAAGAGACCCAGTACTTC
TRBJ2-7	TRBV12-3/TRBV12-4	NA	TRBD2	CASSLMGLAGGPTPHEQYF	TGTGCCAGCAGTTTAATGGGACTAGCGGGAGGGCCTACCCCCCACGAGCAGTACTTC
TRBJ2-3	TRBV24-1	NA	TRBD2	CATSETSGRAGDTQYF	TGTGCCACCAGTGAAACTAGCGGGAGGGCCGGAGATACGCAGTATTTT
TRBJ2-1	TRBV21-1	NA	NA	CASSKSKFF	TGTGCCAGCAGCAAATCTAAGTTCTTC
TRBJ2-1	TRBV27	NA	TRBD1	CASRSTGGSYNEQFF	TGTGCCAGCAGATCTACAGGGGGCTCCTACAATGAGCAGTTCTTC
TRBJ2-4	TRBV20-1	NA	NA	CSAPTVGLDIQYF	TGCAGTGCTCCGACAGTTGGTTTGGACATTCAGTACTTC
TRBJ2-3	TRBV7-9	few	TRBD2	CASSLAGSPQYF	TGTGCCAGCAGTCTAGCGGGTTCCCCCCAGTATTTT
TRBJ2-7	TRBV20-1	once	NA	CSAPPTETYEQYF	TGCAGTGCCCCCCCGACAGAAACCTACGAGCAGTACTTC
TRBJ2-3	TRBV30	few	NA	CAWSGRNTDTQYF	TGTGCCTGGAGTGGGAGGAACACAGATACGCAGTATTTT
TRBJ2-1	TRBV7-2	NA	TRBD1	CASSLEGARVETQFF	TGTGCCAGCAGCTTAGAGGGGGCGCGGGTAGAGACCCAGTTCTTC
TRBJ2-4	TRBV12-5	NA	TRBD2	CASGLSGRTYIQYF	TGTGCTAGTGGCCTTAGCGGGAGAACGTACATTCAGTACTTC
TRBJ2-5	TRBV7-2	NA	NA	CASSSSWGIQETQYF	TGTGCCAGCAGCTCCTCTTGGGGGATCCAAGAGACCCAGTACTTC